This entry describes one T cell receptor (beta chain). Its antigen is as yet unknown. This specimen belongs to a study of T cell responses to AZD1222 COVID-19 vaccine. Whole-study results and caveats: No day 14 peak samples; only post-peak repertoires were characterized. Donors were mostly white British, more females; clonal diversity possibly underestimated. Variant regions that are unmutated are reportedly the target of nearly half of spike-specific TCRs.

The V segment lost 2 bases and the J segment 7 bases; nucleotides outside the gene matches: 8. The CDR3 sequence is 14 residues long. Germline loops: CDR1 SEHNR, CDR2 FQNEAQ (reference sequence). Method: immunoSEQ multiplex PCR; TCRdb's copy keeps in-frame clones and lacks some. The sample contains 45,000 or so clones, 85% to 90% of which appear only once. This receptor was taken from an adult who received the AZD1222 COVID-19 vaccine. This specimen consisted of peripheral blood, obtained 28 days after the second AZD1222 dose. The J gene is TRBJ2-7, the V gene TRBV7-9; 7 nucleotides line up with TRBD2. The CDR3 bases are TGTGCCAGCAGCTTACGACGGACTAGTGAGGAGCAGTACTTC. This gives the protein CASSLRRTSEEQYF.